This T cell receptor beta chain was sequenced during a study of Ad26.COV2.S vaccination and SARS-CoV-2 variants. Study-wide findings and caveats: Vaccinees and placebo recipients showed similar non-spike TCR breadth. Total T cell responses, in the TCR breadth and depth analyses, may have been underestimated. Spike-specific responses of CD8+ and CD4+ T cells were reported to display substantial breadth after vaccination. Relative to placebo recipients, vaccine recipients exhibited elevated spike-specific TCR breadth.

Regarding this clone: The antigen is undetermined.

Data came from immunoSEQ multiplex PCR; TCRdb stores just in-frame clones and leaves some out. The table shows some 180,000 clones, with roughly 89% occurring only once. This clonotype was obtained from a human donor who had recovered from COVID-19. The sequencing here drew on peripheral blood, taken after recovery from COVID-19.

This chain's CDR3 is CATKLAASTDTQYF. CDR3 nucleotides: TGTGCCACCAAACTAGCGGCTAGCACAGATACGCAGTATTTT. The chain employs TRBV6-5 and TRBJ2-3; 8 nucleotides line up with TRBD2. The J segment lost 0 bases and the V segment lost 10 bases, leaving 6 bases of the junction unmatched. Germline CDR1 reads MNHEY; CDR2 reads SVGAGI. The CDR3 extends over 14 amino acids.